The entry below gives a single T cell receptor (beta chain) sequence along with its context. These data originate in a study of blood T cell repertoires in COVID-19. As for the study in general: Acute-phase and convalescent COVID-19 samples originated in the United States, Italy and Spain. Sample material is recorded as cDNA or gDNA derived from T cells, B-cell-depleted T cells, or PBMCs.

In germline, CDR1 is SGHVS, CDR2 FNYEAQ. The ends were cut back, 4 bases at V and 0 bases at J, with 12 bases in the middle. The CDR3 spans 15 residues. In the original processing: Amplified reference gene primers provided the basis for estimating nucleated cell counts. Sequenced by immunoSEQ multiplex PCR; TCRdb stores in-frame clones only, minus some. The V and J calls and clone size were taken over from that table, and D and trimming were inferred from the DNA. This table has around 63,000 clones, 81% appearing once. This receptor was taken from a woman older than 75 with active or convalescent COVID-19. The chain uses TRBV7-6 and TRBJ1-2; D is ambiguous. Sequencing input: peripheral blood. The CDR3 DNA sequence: TGTGCCAGCAGCTCCTCGGGAGACGCTAACTATGGCTACACCTTC. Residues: CASSSSGDANYGYTF.